A single sample is the source of the 22 T cell receptor beta chains below, sequenced in a study of PD-L1 blockade in urothelial cancer. Here immunoSEQ multiplex PCR was the method, and the copy in TCRdb shows in-frame clones only, minus some. The sample holds roughly 100,000 clones; around four fifths are singletons and the top ten take approximately 8%. Regarding time point: peripheral blood 6 weeks after treatment start. The input for sequencing was PBMCs, taken around atezolizumab (anti-PD-L1) treatment. Receptor source: a man in his sixties or seventies with urothelial cancer.

The chain employs TRBV7-2 and TRBJ2-3; 10 bases match TRBD1. V dropped 4 bases and J dropped 6; count of bases not matched to a gene: 4. The CDR3 consists of 14 residues. Per the germline V gene, CDR1 is SGHTA and CDR2 is FQGNSA. The CDR3 nucleotides are TGTGCCAGCAGCTCCGGACAGGGGGAGGATACGCAGTATTTT. It yields the protein CASSSGQGEDTQYF. The whole variable domain, remainder taken from reference TRBV7-2 and TRBJ2-3, is GAGVSQSPSNKVTEKGKDVELRCDPISGHTALYWYRQSLGQGLEFLIYFQGNSAPDKSGLPSDRFSAERTGGSVSTLTIQRTQQEDSAVYLCASSSGQGEDTQYFGPGTRLTVL.

This clone was seen only once. The CDR3 loop reads CASSNSDRSPQVRYTF. In DNA form, the CDR3 reads TGTGCCAGCTCAAATTCAGACAGGTCCCCTCAGGTTCGCTACACCTTC. This sequence joins TRBV6-6 and TRBJ1-2; D perhaps matches TRBD1 (6 bases). The CDR3 has 16 amino acids. Germline CDR1 MNHNY, CDR2 SVGAGI (reference sequence). The V gene lost 8 bases and the J gene lost 9 bases, with 28 bases spanning the gap.

This chain uses TRBV2 with TRBJ2-5, with D unresolved. The V end lost 5 bases, the J end lost 2 bases, and 12 bases lay between the germline ends. The germline gives CDR1 SNHLY, CDR2 FYNNEI. The CDR3 runs 14 residues. CDR3 DNA sequence: TGTGCCAGCAGTATGGCGCGGCAGCAAGAGACCCAGTACTTC. It encodes CASSMARQQETQYF. The whole variable domain, remainder taken from reference TRBV2 and TRBJ2-5, is EPEVTQTPSHQVTQMGQEVILRCVPISNHLYFYWYRQILGQKVEFLVSFYNNEISEKSEIFDDQFSVERPDGSNFTLKIRSTKLEDSAMYFCASSMARQQETQYFGPGTRLLVL.

This chain uses TRBV7-3 with TRBJ2-2, with unresolved D. Germline values: CDR1 SGHTA, CDR2 FQGTGA. The V end was cut by 5 bases, the J end by 4 bases, with 8 bases between. This CDR3 contains 13 residues. As DNA, the CDR3 is TGTGCCAGCAGCCCCCTGCGCACCGGGGAGCTGTTTTTT. This translates into CASSPLRTGELFF.

This clone occurred once. The chain has TRBV4-1 and TRBJ2-2; D is perhaps TRBD2 (6 bases). Germline loops: CDR1 MGHRA, CDR2 YSYEKL. The CDR3 runs 14 residues. V was trimmed by 0 bases and J by 6 bases, leaving 8 bases between them. CDR3 coding DNA: TGCGCCAGCAGCCAAGAGTCTAGCGCCGGGGAGCTGTTTTTT. Amino acid sequence: CASSQESSAGELFF.

The rearrangement links TRBV10-3 to TRBJ1-1, with a possible D match to TRBD1 (5 bases). The germline V gene has CDR1 ENHRY and CDR2 SYGVKD. V lost 1 base, J lost 6 bases, and 9 bases lay in between. The CDR3 totals 13 residues. The CDR3 sequence is CAISELGEAEAFF. CDR3 nucleotides: TGTGCCATCAGTGAGTTGGGGGAGGCTGAAGCTTTCTTT.

This clone has only one observation. The CDR3 spells CASLRETNTEAFF. The CDR3 nucleotides read TGTGCCAGCTTGAGGGAAACGAACACTGAAGCTTTCTTT. The chain links TRBV6-6 to TRBJ1-1; no clear D. Trimming shortened V by 8 bases and J by 1 base, and 11 bases separated the two germline ends. The CDR3 extends over 13 amino acids. Germline lookup yields CDR1 MNHNY and CDR2 SVGAGI (reference sequence).

The count of this clone is one. The chain carries TRBV7-9 and TRBJ2-7; TRBD2 might be the D (5 bases). The CDR3 covers 12 residues. V gave up 6 bases and J gave up 4 bases, with 10 bases separating them. CDR1 and CDR2 from the germline V gene are SEHNR and FQNEAQ (reference sequence). The CDR3 nucleotides read TGTGCCAGCAGTCACCCGGGGTACGAGCAGTACTTC. As protein: CASSHPGYEQYF.

As for this clone: Germline is not matched at one junction end, which may reflect a read error. The sample carries other DNA sequences with the same CDR3. This sequence joins TRBV30 and TRBJ2-3; D perhaps matches TRBD1 (5 bases). CDR3 length: 13 amino acids. The germline V gene encodes CDR1 GTSNPN and CDR2 SVGIG (reference sequence). As DNA, the CDR3 is TGCGCCTGGAGTTTAGGGGAAAGAGATACGCAGTATTTT. Its protein product is CAWSLGERDTQYF.

The gene calls are TRBV4-3 and TRBJ1-1; D call uncertain. The CDR3 has 14 residues. V gave up 0 bases and J gave up 4 bases, with 9 bases separating them. The germline CDR1 and CDR2 sequences are LGHNA and YSLEER. CDR3 loop: CASSQDNLRTEAFF. Written as DNA, the CDR3 is TGCGCCAGCAGCCAAGATAACTTACGCACTGAAGCTTTCTTT.

The J gene is TRBJ1-1, the V gene TRBV10-2; 8 bases fit TRBD1. Germline CDR1 and CDR2: WSHSY and SAAADI. The CDR3 consists of 14 residues. Trimming at V came to 6 bases and at J to 3 bases, leaving 6 bases not matched to a gene. CDR3 nucleotides: TGCGCCAGCAGGGCTACACAGGGGGACACTGAAGCTTTCTTT. Translation: CASRATQGDTEAFF.

This clone was found a few times. The gene calls are TRBV6-6 and TRBJ2-7; 9 nucleotides agree with TRBD1. The length of the CDR3 is 14 residues. Germline V gene sequence: CDR1 MNHNY, CDR2 SVGAGI (reference sequence). V dropped 2 bases and J dropped 9; count of bases not matched to a gene: 8. CDR3 residues: CASSYPGQGQGQYF. CDR3 coding DNA: TGTGCCAGCAGTTACCCAGGACAGGGGCAAGGGCAGTACTTC.

The V call is TRBV11-1, the J call TRBJ2-5, with TRBD2 identical over 11 bases. The V gene end was trimmed by 4 bases and the J gene end by 5 bases; junction bases not matched to a gene: 9. Germline assignment: CDR1 SGHAT and CDR2 FQDESV (reference sequence). The CDR3 is 16 amino acids. The CDR3 bases are TGTGCCAGCAGCTCTAATAGCGGGGGGGCCTGGGAGACCCAGTACTTC. This sequence encodes CASSSNSGGAWETQYF.

CDR3 sequence (DNA): TGTGCCATCAGTGAGGGTTTTGCGGGCAGTAGCACAGATACGCAGTATTTT. Translating gives CAISEGFAGSSTDTQYF. The chain has TRBV10-3 and TRBJ2-3; maybe TRBD2 (5 bases). From germline, CDR1 is ENHRY and CDR2 SYGVKD. V was trimmed by 2 bases and J by 0 bases, leaving 15 bases between them. The CDR3 loop spans 17 amino acids.

The rearrangement uses TRBV11-3 and TRBJ2-2, with TRBD1 matching over 8 bases. Losses at the gene ends were 2 bases for V and 8 bases for J; bases not matched to a gene: 4. This CDR3 has 14 amino acids. CDR1 SGHNT and CDR2 YENEEA come from the germline V gene. The CDR3 sequence: CASSLQGATGELFF. CDR3 bases: TGTGCCAGCAGCTTACAGGGGGCGACTGGGGAGCTGTTTTTT.

The genes are TRBV6-1 and TRBJ2-3; TRBD1 aligns across 7 bases. V gave up 2 bases and J gave up 5 bases; unmatched junction bases: 4. Germline values: CDR1 MNHNS, CDR2 SASEGT. The CDR3 covers 14 residues. CDR3 DNA: TGTGCCAGCAGTGAACAGCCAGGGGGAGATACGCAGTATTTT. This codes for CASSEQPGGDTQYF.

This chain links TRBV5-6 with TRBJ1-5; 7 bases are shared with TRBD1. CDR1 is SGHDT, CDR2 YYEEEE, per germline. The junction had 3 bases not matched to a gene; V was cut back by 4 bases and J by 2 bases. The CDR3 has 14 residues. The CDR3 region is CASSAGTGNQPQHF. For the CDR3, the DNA is TGTGCCAGCAGCGCCGGGACAGGCAATCAGCCCCAGCATTTT.

V usage is TRBV6-5 and J usage is TRBJ1-6, with 10 bases aligning to TRBD1. The CDR3 loop spans 15 amino acids. V lost 5 bases and J lost 5; bases outside the gene matches: 3. The germline V gene has CDR1 MNHEY and CDR2 SVGAGI. The CDR3 region has the DNA TGTGCCAGCAGTACGGGACAGGGGCATAATTCACCCCTCCACTTT. It is translated as CASSTGQGHNSPLHF.

The chain employs TRBV7-9 and TRBJ2-2, with D maybe TRBD2 (6 bases). This CDR3 comprises 14 residues. The V and J ends lost 3 bases and 5 bases respectively, with 10 bases between them. Per germline, CDR1 SEHNR and CDR2 FQNEAQ (reference sequence). CDR3 bases: TGTGCCAGCAGCTTCATCGGGGGAACCGGGGAGCTGTTTTTT. This gives the protein CASSFIGGTGELFF.

V is TRBV28 and J is TRBJ1-2; possibly TRBD1 for D (6 bases). V was trimmed by 4 bases and J by 6 bases, leaving 18 bases between them. The CDR3 is made up of 15 amino acids. Germline V CDR1 and CDR2: MDHEN, SYDVKM. The CDR3 is CASSSEVGARDGYTF. DNA for the CDR3: TGTGCCAGCAGTTCAGAAGTGGGGGCTCGTGATGGCTACACCTTC.

This clone was counted a few times. The CDR3 sequence is CASSSDRDYEQYF. The DNA for the CDR3 is TGTGCCAGCAGCTCGGACAGGGACTACGAGCAGTACTTC. The genes are TRBV11-3 and TRBJ2-7, with 8 bases identical to TRBD1. Losses at the gene ends were 4 bases for V and 3 bases for J; bases not matched to a gene: 2. The CDR3 spans 13 residues. From germline, CDR1 is SGHNT and CDR2 YENEEA.

The chain combines TRBV20-1 with TRBJ2-5; tentative D call: TRBD2 (5 bases). Looked up from germline, CDR1 is DFQATT and CDR2 is SNEGSKA (reference sequence). This CDR3 region has 11 residues. Trimming stripped 6 bases from V and 5 bases from J, with 10 bases between. The CDR3 region is CSAPGGETQYF. The CDR3 DNA reads TGCAGTGCGCCTGGCGGGGAGACCCAGTACTTC.